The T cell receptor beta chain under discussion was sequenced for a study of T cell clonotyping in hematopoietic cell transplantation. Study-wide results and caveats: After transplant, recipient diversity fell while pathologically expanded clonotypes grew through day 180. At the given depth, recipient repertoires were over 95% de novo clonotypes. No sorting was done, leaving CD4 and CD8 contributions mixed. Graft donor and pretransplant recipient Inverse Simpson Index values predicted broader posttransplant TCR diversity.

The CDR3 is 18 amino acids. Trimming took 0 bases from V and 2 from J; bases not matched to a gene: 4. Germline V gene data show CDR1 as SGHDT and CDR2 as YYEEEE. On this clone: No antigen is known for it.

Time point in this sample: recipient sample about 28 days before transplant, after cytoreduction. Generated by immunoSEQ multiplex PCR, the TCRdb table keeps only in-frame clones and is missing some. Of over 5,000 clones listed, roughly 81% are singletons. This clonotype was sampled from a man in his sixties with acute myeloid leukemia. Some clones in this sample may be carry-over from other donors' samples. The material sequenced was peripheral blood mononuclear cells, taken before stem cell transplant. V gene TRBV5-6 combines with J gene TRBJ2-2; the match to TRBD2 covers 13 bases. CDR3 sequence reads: CASSLEPGLAGNTGELFF. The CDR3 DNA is TGTGCCAGCAGCTTGGAACCGGGACTAGCGGGAAACACCGGGGAGCTGTTTTTT.